Sequencing of this TCR beta chain was carried out in a study of Ad26.COV2.S vaccination and SARS-CoV-2 variants. Germline values: CDR1 KGHSH, CDR2 LQKENI. The CDR3 has 20 amino acids. Trimming took 2 bases from V and 2 from J; bases not matched to a gene: 14. The treatment: around 19 received Ad26.COV2.S at low or high dose, single or two shots; about 5 received placebo; per-sample allocation not given. The samples were gathered on day 63 after the first injection of vaccine or placebo. The protocol was immunoSEQ multiplex PCR, while the TCRdb copy is restricted to in-frame clones and leaves out a portion. The repertoire holds some 480,000 clones, with roughly 87% as singletons.

The material sequenced was peripheral blood, taken in a trial of Ad26.COV2.S vaccine versus placebo. This clonotype was sampled from a person between 18 and 60 years old who received the Ad26.COV2.S COVID-19 vaccine or a placebo. The rearrangement links TRBV18 to TRBJ1-5, with 11 nucleotides matching TRBD1. In nucleotides, the CDR3 is TGTGCCAGCTCACCAATCCCGGGACAGGGGGGGAAAGGTGGCAATCAGCCCCAGCATTTT. Encoded protein: CASSPIPGQGGKGGNQPQHF. Full variable domain (remainder filled in from reference TRBV18 and TRBJ1-5): NAGVMQNPRHLVRRRGQEARLRCSPMKGHSHVYWYRQLPEEGLKFMVYLQKENIIDESGMPKERFSAEFPKEGPSILRIQQVVRGDSAAYFCASSPIPGQGGKGGNQPQHFGDGTRLSIL.